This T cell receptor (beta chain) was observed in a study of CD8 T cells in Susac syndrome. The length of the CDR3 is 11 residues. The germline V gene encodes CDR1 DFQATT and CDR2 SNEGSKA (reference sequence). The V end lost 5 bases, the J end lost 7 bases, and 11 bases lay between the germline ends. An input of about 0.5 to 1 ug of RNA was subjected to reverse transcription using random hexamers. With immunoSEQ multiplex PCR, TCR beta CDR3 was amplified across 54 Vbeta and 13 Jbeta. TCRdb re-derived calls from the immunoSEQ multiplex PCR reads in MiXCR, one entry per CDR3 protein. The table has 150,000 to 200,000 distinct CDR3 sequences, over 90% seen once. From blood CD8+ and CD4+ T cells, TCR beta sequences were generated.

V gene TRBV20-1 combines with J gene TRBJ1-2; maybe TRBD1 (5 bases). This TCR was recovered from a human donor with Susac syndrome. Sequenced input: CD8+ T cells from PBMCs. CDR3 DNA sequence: TGCAGTGCTGCAGGGTATAGTGGCTACACCTTC. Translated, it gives CSAAGYSGYTF.